The 18 T cell receptor beta chains in this list originate from one sample, sequenced in a study of blood T cell repertoires in COVID-19. TCRdb's table, derived via immunoSEQ multiplex PCR, lists solely in-frame clones and lacks some. Of 210,000 or so clones in the sample, 87% were seen once. The specimen sequenced was peripheral blood. Source of these receptors: a woman between 18 and 29 years old who had recovered from COVID-19.

This chain joins TRBV9 and TRBJ1-2; D is uncertain. The CDR3 spans 13 residues. The germline gives CDR1 SGDLS, CDR2 YYNGEE. With 1 base removed from V and 0 bases from J, the gap between germline ends came to 4 bases. The CDR3 DNA reads TGTGCCAGCAGCGTATCGGCTAACTATGGCTACACCTTC. This codes for CASSVSANYGYTF.

The V call is TRBV7-9, the J call TRBJ1-2, with D possibly matching TRBD1 (5 bases). The CDR3 totals 15 residues. Germline V gives CDR1 SEHNR, CDR2 FQNEAQ (reference sequence). The V end lost 1 base, the J end lost 2 bases, and 11 bases lay between the germline ends. The CDR3 region is CASSLEAGRNYGYTF. The DNA of the CDR3 is TGTGCCAGCAGCTTAGAGGCAGGGCGGAACTATGGCTACACCTTC.

The V and J genes are TRBV5-6 and TRBJ2-7; D uncertain. CDR3 length: 16 residues. Germline loops: CDR1 SGHDT, CDR2 YYEEEE. V shed 3 bases and J shed 0 bases, with 16 bases lying between them. CDR3 DNA: TGTGCCAGCAGCTCCCCCGCCCACGTTAGCTCCTACGAGCAGTACTTC. As protein: CASSSPAHVSSYEQYF.

This chain uses TRBV29-1 with TRBJ1-2, with D possibly being TRBD1 (5 bases). Germline assignment: CDR1 SQVTM and CDR2 ANQGSEA. V was trimmed by 3 bases and J by 0 bases, leaving 14 bases between them. The CDR3 has 15 amino acids. The CDR3 DNA sequence: TGCAGCGTTGATGAGTGGCAGGGCCCTAACTATGGCTACACCTTC. Its translation is CSVDEWQGPNYGYTF.

The gene calls are TRBV6-2 or TRBV6-3 and TRBJ2-5; D possibly corresponds to TRBD1 (5 bases). V lost 5 bases, J lost 2 bases, and 15 bases lay in between. The CDR3 extends over 15 amino acids. Germline V gene data show CDR1 as MNHEY and CDR2 as SVGEGT. This CDR3 is CASSTRQKVQETQYF. The CDR3, as DNA: TGTGCCAGCAGTACTCGACAGAAAGTGCAAGAGACCCAGTACTTC.

The CDR3 DNA reads TGTGCCAGTAGCGCCGGGACTAGCGGGATCCGAGCCGGAGATACGCAGTATTTT. Translating it yields CASSAGTSGIRAGDTQYF. The chain recombines TRBV19 with TRBJ2-3; 13 bases are a match to TRBD2. The V segment lost 6 bases and the J segment 5 bases; nucleotides outside the gene matches: 14. Germline V gives CDR1 LNHDA, CDR2 SQIVND (reference sequence). This CDR3 is built from 18 residues.

The rearrangement joins TRBV3-1 (or the pseudogene TRBV3-2) to TRBJ1-6; 9 bases fit TRBD1. Germline assignment: CDR1 LGHDT and CDR2 YNNKEL (reference sequence). This CDR3 comprises 14 residues. V was pared by 4 bases and J by 7 bases, with 2 bases of the junction left unmatched. The CDR3 spells CASSRGQGNSPLHF. CDR3 bases: TGTGCCAGCAGCCGAGGACAGGGGAATTCACCCCTCCACTTT.

V gene TRBV7-2 combines with J gene TRBJ2-5, with D uncertain. CDR3 length: 13 amino acids. The germline CDR1 and CDR2 sequences are SGHTA and FQGNSA. Trimming left V 1 base short and J 2 bases short, with 5 bases between. The CDR3 nucleotides are TGTGCCAGCAGCTTAGTCGGTCAAGAGACCCAGTACTTC. Translation: CASSLVGQETQYF.

Worth noting for this clone: Distinct nucleotide sequences in the sample also encode this CDR3. J is TRBJ1-2 and V is TRBV9; TRBD1 matches 7 bases. Germline CDR1 is SGDLS and CDR2 is YYNGEE. This CDR3 is built from 13 residues. The junction had 0 bases not matched to a gene; V was cut back by 2 bases and J by 2 bases. The CDR3 sequence is CASSVGQNYGYTF. The CDR3 bases are TGTGCCAGCAGCGTGGGACAGAACTATGGCTACACCTTC.

In this sample, this clone turned up once. Other DNA sequences within the sample encode an identical CDR3. CDR3 region: CSVSGSNEQFF. The CDR3 DNA reads as TGCAGCGTTTCCGGGAGTAATGAGCAGTTCTTC. This rearrangement joins TRBV29-1 to TRBJ2-1, with D possibly TRBD2 on 6 matching bases. This CDR3 spans 11 amino acids. Germline assignment: CDR1 SQVTM and CDR2 ANQGSEA. The V and J ends lost 5 bases and 7 bases respectively, with 9 bases between them.

The J gene is TRBJ1-2, the V gene TRBV3-1 (or the pseudogene TRBV3-2), with D maybe TRBD1 (5 bases). This CDR3 is 11 amino acids long. With 2 bases removed from V and 8 bases from J, the gap between germline ends came to 6 bases. The germline V gene encodes CDR1 LGHDT and CDR2 YNNKEL (reference sequence). The CDR3 sequence is CASSQRGGYTF. The CDR3 DNA reads TGTGCCAGCAGCCAAAGGGGAGGCTACACCTTC.

The chain recombines TRBV11-3 with TRBJ1-1; no definite D call. The CDR3 is 13 residues long. Germline CDR1 SGHNT, CDR2 YENEEA. Trimming removed 3 bases at V and 1 base at J, with 6 bases between. CDR3 nucleotide sequence: TGTGCCAGCAGCTTTTACGGGAACACTGAAGCTTTCTTT. Translation gives CASSFYGNTEAFF.

CDR3 region: CASSYLGQGREQYF. For the CDR3, the DNA is TGTGCCAGCAGTTACTTGGGACAGGGGCGCGAGCAGTACTTC. The chain recombines TRBV6-5 with TRBJ2-7, with TRBD1 identical over 10 bases. The CDR3 runs 14 residues. The ends lost 1 base at V and 6 bases at J; junction bases unmatched: 3. Germline assignment: CDR1 MNHEY and CDR2 SVGAGI.

V usage is TRBV4-3 and J usage is TRBJ2-2, with TRBD2 matching 13 bases. V lost 5 bases, J lost 1 base, and 1 base stayed unmatched. This CDR3 has 16 residues. Germline V gene lookup returns CDR1 LGHNA and CDR2 YSLEER. The DNA of the CDR3 is TGCGCCAGCAGCTGGACTAGCGGGGGGAACACCGGGGAGCTGTTTTTT. This sequence encodes CASSWTSGGNTGELFF.

The chain is built from TRBV3-1 (or the pseudogene TRBV3-2) and TRBJ1-4; TRBD1 aligns across 9 bases. Per germline, CDR1 LGHDT and CDR2 YNNKEL (reference sequence). The CDR3 spans 12 residues. V lost 9 bases to trimming and J lost 7 bases; unmatched junction nucleotides: 3. CDR3 loop: CASTGGGEKLFF. The CDR3 DNA is TGTGCCAGTACAGGGGGCGGTGAAAAACTGTTTTTT.

The V and J genes are TRBV5-1 and TRBJ2-2; D gene ambiguous. Germline CDR1 is SGHRS and CDR2 is YFSETQ. Trimming stripped 1 base from V and 5 bases from J, with 9 bases between. The CDR3 consists of 14 residues. CDR3 nucleotides: TGCGCCAGCAGCTTGAACCCTCTAACCGGGGAGCTGTTTTTT. Encoded protein: CASSLNPLTGELFF.

The chain has TRBV4-1 and TRBJ2-1; TRBD1 agrees at 8 bases. Trimming cost V 3 bases and J 6 bases; bases outside gene matches: 13. Germline V CDR1 and CDR2: MGHRA, YSYEKL. The CDR3 length is 17 residues. CDR3 coding DNA: TGCGCCAGCAGCCACACTACCTGGACAGGGAAGGGCAATGAGCAGTTCTTC. Its translation is CASSHTTWTGKGNEQFF.

This chain joins TRBV19 and TRBJ1-1; D remains ambiguous. Germline values: CDR1 LNHDA, CDR2 SQIVND (reference sequence). The V end was cut by 5 bases, the J end by 4 bases, with 17 bases between. The CDR3 covers 15 residues. The CDR3 DNA follows: TGTGCCAGTAGTCCGAAGACAAATGCGGGCACTGAAGCTTTCTTT. This encodes CASSPKTNAGTEAFF.